This T cell receptor (beta chain) was found in a study of regulatory T cells in long-lasting Graves disease. Regarding this clonotype: The antigen remains unidentified.

This CDR3 contains 19 residues. Overall study results and limits: Study was limited to peripheral blood, excluding thyroid tissue.

Libraries of TCR beta came from iRepertoire HTBI primers plus Arm-PCR of CDR3 regions. A single record per CDR3 protein comes from TCRdb applying MiXCR to the multiplex PCR reads. Among about half a million distinct CDR3 sequences, 22% were seen once, and the ten largest hold approximately 14%. Time point noted: persistent/refractory GD, antithyroid drugs over 5 years with positive TRAb. PBMC-extracted RNA yielded the TCR library. The chain is built from TRBV3-2 and TRBJ1-5; TRBD1, the D gene given by the table, was not confirmed from the DNA. TRBV3-2 is termed a pseudogene. The source was peripheral blood mononuclear cells (PBMCs), collected when the disease was refractory, from a patient treated with antithyroid drugs. The receptor was derived from a female donor with Graves disease. CDR3 loop: CASSQAKTGRIFSNQPQHF. CDR3 sequence (DNA): TGTGCCAGCAGCCAAGCAAAGACAGGGAGGATATTCTCGAATCAGCCCCAGCATTTT.